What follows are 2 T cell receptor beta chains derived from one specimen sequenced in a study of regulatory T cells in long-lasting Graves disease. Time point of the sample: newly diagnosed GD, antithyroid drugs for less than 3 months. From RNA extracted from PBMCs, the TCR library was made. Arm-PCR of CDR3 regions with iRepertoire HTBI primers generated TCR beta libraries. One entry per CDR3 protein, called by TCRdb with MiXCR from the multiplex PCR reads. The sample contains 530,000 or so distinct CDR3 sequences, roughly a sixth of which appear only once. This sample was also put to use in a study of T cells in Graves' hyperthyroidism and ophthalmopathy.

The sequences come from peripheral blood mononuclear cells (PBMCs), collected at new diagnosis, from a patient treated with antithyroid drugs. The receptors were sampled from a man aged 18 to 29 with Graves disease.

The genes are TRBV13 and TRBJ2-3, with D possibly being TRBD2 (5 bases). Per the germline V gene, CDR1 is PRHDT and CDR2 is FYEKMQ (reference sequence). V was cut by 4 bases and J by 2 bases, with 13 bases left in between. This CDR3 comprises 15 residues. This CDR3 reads CASSSWASPTDTQYF. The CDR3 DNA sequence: TGTGCCAGCAGCTCATGGGCTAGCCCCACAGATACGCAGTATTTT. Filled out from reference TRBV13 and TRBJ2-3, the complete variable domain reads AAGVIQSPRHLIKEKRETATLKCYPIPRHDTVYWYQQGPGQDPQFLISFYEKMQSDKGSIPDRFSAQQFSDYHSELNMSSLELGDSALYFCASSSWASPTDTQYFGPGTRLTVL.

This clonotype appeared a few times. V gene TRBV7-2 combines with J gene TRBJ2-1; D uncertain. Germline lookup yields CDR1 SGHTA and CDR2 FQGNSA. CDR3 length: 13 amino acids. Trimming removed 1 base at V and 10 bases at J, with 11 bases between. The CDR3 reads CASSLGTNQEQFF. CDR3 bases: TGTGCCAGCAGCTTAGGGACCAATCAAGAGCAGTTCTTC.